This T cell receptor (beta chain) was identified in a study of OX40 agonist ivuxolimab in advanced cancers. Study-wide findings and caveats: Some nonresponders also had low normalized T-cell clonal expansion. By week 6 at 0.1 to 3.0 mg/kg, blood CD4+ and CD8+ T cells had expanded clonally.

To note about this clone: No antigen is known for it.

CDR1 MNHNS and CDR2 SASEGT come from the germline V gene. With 3 bases removed from V and 0 bases from J, the gap between germline ends came to 9 bases. The CDR3 runs 15 residues. The method was immunoSEQ multiplex PCR; TCRdb's version includes in-frame clones alone and lacks a portion of them. Here the sample spans some 79,000 clones, 80% to 95% being singletons. The input for sequencing was CD4+ or CD8+ T cells sorted from blood, taken in a trial of the OX40 agonist ivuxolimab. The genes are TRBV6-1 and TRBJ1-3, with D possibly being TRBD1 (6 bases). The sequence was obtained from an adult with an advanced solid tumor such as melanoma, head and neck, liver or kidney cancer. CDR3 in DNA: TGTGCCAGCAGTGAGGGACACTACTCTGGAAACACCATATATTTT. This codes for CASSEGHYSGNTIYF.